This T cell receptor (beta chain) derives from a study of cytomegalovirus exposure and HLA in healthy donors. General study findings and limits: There were several of the most significant clusters that appeared linked to common viral pathogens in a later analysis. The study designated 150 or so TCR beta chains cytomegalovirus-associated.

On this clone itself: Its specificity is not known.

Germline V gene data show CDR1 as SGHRS and CDR2 as YFSETQ. The V gene end was trimmed by 3 bases and the J gene end by 2 bases; junction bases not matched to a gene: 7. This CDR3 is 17 amino acids long. The primer mix had 60 Vbeta and 13 Jbeta primers. Assay: immunoSEQ multiplex PCR; the TCRdb copy retains only in-frame clones and omits some. The sample lists 150,000 to 200,000 clones, roughly 80% seen once, with about 0.24% in the top ten. This rearrangement joins TRBV5-1 to TRBJ2-3; 12 nucleotides match TRBD2. This TCR was sampled from a boy younger than 18 in good health and CMV-seronegative. The sequenced sample was PBMCs. CDR3 residues: CASSSRLAGAPTDTQYF. CDR3 bases: TGCGCCAGCAGCTCCCGACTAGCGGGAGCTCCCACAGATACGCAGTATTTT.